These 22 T cell receptor beta chains were sequenced from one sample in a study of Graves' ophthalmopathy and Graves' hyperthyroidism. The TCR beta CDR3 regions underwent amplification from RNA transcripts. Second-round multiplex PCR came after a first-round RT-PCR that employed HTBI primers. TCRdb reprocessed the multiplex PCR reads via MiXCR and lists one record per CDR3 protein. This table holds hundreds of thousands of distinct CDR3 sequences, about a fifth found once. The sample comprised peripheral blood. All receptors derive from a woman aged 18-29 years with stable Graves' hyperthyroidism. Some clones in this sample may be carry-over from other donors' samples.

This clonotype was counted ten times or more. V is TRBV4-1 and J is TRBJ1-5; D remains unclear. This CDR3 has 15 amino acids. Germline CDR1 reads MGHRA; CDR2 reads YSYEKL. Trimming cost V 1 base and J 4 bases, with 11 bases left between them. CDR3 nucleotide sequence: TGCGCCAGCAGCCAAGTAGGTCGGGGAAATCAGCCCCAGCATTTT. Its translation is CASSQVGRGNQPQHF.

This clonotype has at least ten counts. The chain has TRBV6-5 and TRBJ1-3, with a tentative D call TRBD1 (5 bases). The CDR3 runs 15 residues. Trimming left V 4 bases short and J 4 bases short, with 14 bases between. Germline lookup yields CDR1 MNHEY and CDR2 SVGAGI. The CDR3 DNA is TGTGCCAGCAGTTCATCCCCCCAGGGCGGAAACACCATATATTTT. The encoded protein is CASSSSPQGGNTIYF.

There are a few counts of this clonotype. This sequence joins TRBV6-1 and TRBJ2-7; tentatively, D is TRBD1 or TRBD2 (5 bases each). V was shortened by 9 bases and J by 0 bases, with 12 bases between the two germline ends. The CDR3 is 13 amino acids. Germline-derived CDR1 and CDR2 are MNHNS and SASEGT. CDR3 sequence: CASGDAYSYEQYF. In DNA form, the CDR3 reads TGTGCCAGTGGGGACGCGTACTCCTACGAGCAGTACTTC.

Ten or more counts support this clonotype. The genes are TRBV7-8 and TRBJ1-1; D not certain. With 4 bases removed from V and 0 bases from J, the gap between germline ends came to 9 bases. Germline lookup yields CDR1 SGHVS and CDR2 FQNEAQ. The CDR3 sequence is 14 residues long. The CDR3 DNA is TGTGCCAGCAGCTCCAGCCAGTTGAACACTGAAGCTTTCTTT. Its translation: CASSSSQLNTEAFF.

This clonotype was observed a handful of times. The junction departs from germline at one end; a sequencing error may be responsible. The V and J genes are TRBV27 and TRBJ1-6; a possible D gene is TRBD1 (5 bases). The CDR3 contains 13 residues. The germline V gene has CDR1 MNHEY and CDR2 SMNVEV (reference sequence). The CDR3 loop is CASSLGQGRPYLF. The CDR3 DNA reads TGTGCCAGCAGCCTCGGACAAGGCCGGCCTTATCTCTTT.

This clonotype was counted a few times. The rearrangement uses TRBV7-2 and TRBJ2-5; D remains unclear. Germline lookup yields CDR1 SGHTA and CDR2 FQGNSA. CDR3 size: 12 residues. Trimming pared 4 bases from V and 5 bases from J, leaving 8 bases between. The CDR3 nucleotides read TGTGCCAGCAGCTCCGAACGGGAGACCCAGTACTTC. Its translation is CASSSERETQYF.

This rearrangement joins TRBV19 to TRBJ2-7, with 10 bases lining up with TRBD2. Germline loops: CDR1 LNHDA, CDR2 SQIVND (reference sequence). The J segment lost 5 bases and the V segment lost 6 bases, leaving 10 bases of the junction unmatched. This CDR3 region has 15 residues. The CDR3 spells CASSPRTSGSNEQYF. CDR3 DNA sequence: TGTGCCAGTAGCCCCCGGACTAGCGGTTCGAACGAGCAGTACTTC.

This clonotype came up a few times. This chain links TRBV27 with TRBJ1-1, with D possibly matching TRBD1 (6 bases). Between the trimmed V and J ends, which lost 5 bases and 4 bases, there was a span of 11 bases. Germline V gives CDR1 MNHEY, CDR2 SMNVEV (reference sequence). This CDR3 has 13 residues. CDR3 DNA: TGTGCCAGCAGTCTAGGGACACTCACTGAAGCTTTCTTT. Amino acid sequence: CASSLGTLTEAFF.

This clonotype was picked up many times. V is TRBV12-3 or TRBV12-4 and J is TRBJ2-5; the D gene could be TRBD1 or TRBD2 (6 bases each). The CDR3 totals 15 residues. V was pared by 5 bases and J by 5 bases, with 18 bases between. In DNA form, the CDR3 reads TGTGCCAGCAGTAGGGGGGACGGGGCTGGGGAGACCCAGTACTTC. This gives the protein CASSRGDGAGETQYF.

The chain uses TRBV20-1 and TRBJ1-2; a weak D match, TRBD1 (5 bases). The V end was cut by 0 bases, the J end by 6 bases, with 20 bases between. The germline V gene has CDR1 DFQATT and CDR2 SNEGSKA (reference sequence). This CDR3 is 16 amino acids long. The CDR3 region is CSARDAPEGSWNGYTF. The CDR3 DNA follows: TGCAGTGCTAGAGACGCCCCGGAGGGGTCCTGGAATGGCTACACCTTC.

This clonotype has ten or more counts. The V call is TRBV2, the J call TRBJ2-7, with D uncertain. V was cut by 4 bases and J by 2 bases, with 6 bases left in between. CDR1 is SNHLY, CDR2 FYNNEI, per germline. The CDR3 runs to 12 residues. CDR3 region: CASSVSPYEQYF. The DNA of the CDR3 is TGTGCCAGCAGTGTAAGTCCCTACGAGCAGTACTTC.

This clonotype was picked up many times. The chain recombines TRBV6-1 with TRBJ2-2; 8 nucleotides match TRBD1. The CDR3 has 17 residues. V shed 4 bases and J 4 bases; nucleotides not matched to a gene: 11. Per germline, CDR1 MNHNS and CDR2 SASEGT. The CDR3 region has the DNA TGTGCCAGCAGTGGCCGGGGGACAGGAGGGCCCACCGGGGAGCTGTTTTTT. Translated: CASSGRGTGGPTGELFF.

V is TRBV6-1 and J is TRBJ1-1; D remains unclear. The V gene lost 7 bases and the J gene lost 2 bases, with 11 bases spanning the gap. There are 13 residues in the CDR3. Germline V gene data show CDR1 as MNHNS and CDR2 as SASEGT. CDR3 sequence reads: CASNVESNTEAFF. The CDR3 bases are TGTGCCAGCAACGTGGAAAGTAACACTGAAGCTTTCTTT.

This clonotype has a count of ten or more. The chain carries TRBV3-1 and TRBJ1-2; the D is unclear. The V and J ends lost 0 bases and 14 bases respectively, with 10 bases between them. This CDR3 has 11 residues. CDR1 and CDR2 (germline): LGHDT, YNNKEL (reference sequence). The CDR3 DNA sequence: TGTGCCAGCAGCCAAGATGGTAGGGATACCTTC. It yields the protein CASSQDGRDTF.

The genes are TRBV12-3 or TRBV12-4 and TRBJ1-1; a weak D match, TRBD1 (6 bases). This CDR3 spans 14 amino acids. Trimming left V 5 bases short and J 1 base short, with 11 bases between. CDR3 DNA: TGTGCCAGCAGTAGACAGGATACGAACACTGAAGCTTTCTTT. Its protein is CASSRQDTNTEAFF.

This clonotype was seen a few times. The V call is TRBV13, the J call TRBJ1-2, with 7 bases lining up with TRBD1. Losses at the gene ends were 8 bases for V and 6 bases for J; bases not matched to a gene: 6. Germline-derived CDR1 and CDR2 are PRHDT and FYEKMQ (reference sequence). The CDR3 has 12 amino acids. In DNA, the CDR3 is TGTGCCAGCGAGAGGGGGCGCGATGGCTACACCTTC. It codes for CASERGRDGYTF.

This clonotype appeared many times. The chain recombines TRBV12-3 or TRBV12-4 with TRBJ2-7; 8 bases map to TRBD2. This CDR3 has 13 residues. J gave up 4 bases and V 7 bases, and 6 bases lay outside the gene matches. CDR3 residues: CASNDGGEYEQYF. CDR3 DNA sequence: TGTGCCAGCAATGACGGGGGGGAATACGAGCAGTACTTC.

This clonotype was seen repeatedly, ten times or more. The V gene is TRBV29-1, the J gene TRBJ2-5; D uncertain. The CDR3 extends over 14 amino acids. Germline V gene lookup returns CDR1 SQVTM and CDR2 ANQGSEA. V lost 4 bases and J 5 bases, leaving 17 bases between the germline ends. The CDR3 is CSVGVRAREETQYF. Here the CDR3 DNA reads TGCAGCGTTGGGGTCCGGGCCCGTGAGGAGACCCAGTACTTC.

This clonotype was seen ten or more times. The chain links TRBV20-1 to TRBJ2-5, with TRBD1 as a possible D gene (5 bases). The CDR3 is 14 residues long. V shed 0 bases and J shed 5 bases, with 13 bases lying between them. Germline values: CDR1 DFQATT, CDR2 SNEGSKA (reference sequence). The CDR3 DNA reads TGCAGTGCTAGAGATTCAAGGGGCACGGAGACCCAGTACTTC. As protein: CSARDSRGTETQYF.

This clonotype has a count of ten or more. The rearrangement joins TRBV7-9 to TRBJ1-5; TRBD1 might be the D (6 bases). The CDR3 spans 15 residues. The ends were cut back, 5 bases at V and 2 bases at J, with 13 bases in the middle. Germline assignment: CDR1 SEHNR and CDR2 FQNEAQ (reference sequence). In DNA form, the CDR3 reads TGTGCCAGCAGCCAGTCAGGGGTCGGCAATCAGCCCCAGCATTTT. Its translation: CASSQSGVGNQPQHF.

Many counts were recorded for this clonotype. V is TRBV6-1 and J is TRBJ1-5; D remains unclear. V gave up 2 bases and J gave up 5 bases, with 7 bases separating them. This CDR3 comprises 13 residues. CDR1 and CDR2 from the germline V gene are MNHNS and SASEGT. The CDR3 sequence: CASSETQHQPQHF. The CDR3 coding sequence is TGTGCCAGCAGTGAAACCCAACATCAGCCCCAGCATTTT.

This clonotype was recorded at least ten times. The chain is built from TRBV6-2 or TRBV6-3 and TRBJ1-5, with D possibly TRBD1 on 6 matching bases. The CDR3 has 18 amino acids. V was trimmed by 0 bases and J by 6 bases, leaving 21 bases between them. Germline V gene sequence: CDR1 MNHEY, CDR2 SVGEGT. CDR3 in DNA: TGTGCCAGCAGTTACTCCCAAATGAGGGGGGGGCAACGTCAGCCCCAGCATTTT. Its translation: CASSYSQMRGGQRQPQHF.